This T cell receptor (beta chain) was sequenced during a study of graft-versus-host responses after intestinal transplantation. The CDR3 has 16 amino acids. The germline V gene encodes CDR1 SGDLS and CDR2 YYNGEE. The V end lost 0 bases, the J end lost 5 bases, and 14 bases lay between the germline ends. Using immunoSEQ multiplex PCR, the repertoire was profiled, and TCRdb retains in-frame clones only, with some absent. The sample carries some 15,000 clones, roughly 88% recorded once. In this sample, this clone turned up a few times. Its matching antigen is unknown. General observations from the study: HvG clone declines early post-transplant were associated with peak circulating GvH levels. Detected in recipient marrow were GvH clones, some of which were first observed in ileum or blood.

The TCR was taken from a human patient who received an intestinal transplant, so some T cells may come from the graft donor. The chain couples TRBV9 to TRBJ2-2, with a weak D call TRBD2 (6 bases). The sequencing here drew on PBMCs, taken approximately 16 weeks after intestinal transplant. Here the CDR3 reads CASSVEGGSMTGELFF. Here the CDR3 DNA reads TGTGCCAGCAGCGTAGAAGGAGGGAGTATGACCGGGGAGCTGTTTTTT.